This T cell receptor beta chain was recovered during a study of blood T cell repertoires in COVID-19. The length of the CDR3 is 14 residues. V lost 6 bases to trimming and J lost 5 bases; unmatched junction nucleotides: 7. Germline CDR1 reads MDHEN; CDR2 reads SYDVKM. Generated by immunoSEQ multiplex PCR, the TCRdb table keeps only in-frame clones and is missing some. The table shows approximately 270,000 clones, with over 75% occurring only once. The rearrangement uses TRBV28 and TRBJ2-5; 9 bases match TRBD1. This clonotype was sampled from a woman between 25 and 40 years old who had recovered from COVID-19. Sequenced input: PBMCs or T cells enriched from blood (not recorded which). The CDR3 here is CASRITGGWETQYF. In DNA form, the CDR3 reads TGTGCCAGCAGGATAACAGGGGGCTGGGAGACCCAGTACTTC.